This TCR beta chain was sequenced during a study of blood T cell repertoires in COVID-19. In the study overall: Sources were T cells, B-cell-depleted T cells, or PBMCs; the material itself was cDNA or gDNA.

Method: immunoSEQ multiplex PCR; TCRdb's copy keeps in-frame clones and lacks some. The table has around 180,000 clones, around 67% seen once. The germline V gene encodes CDR1 SGHTA and CDR2 FQGTGA. CDR3 length equals 13 residues. Trimming removed 5 bases at V and 9 bases at J, with 14 bases between. The V gene is TRBV7-3, the J gene TRBJ2-1; a weak D match, TRBD1 (6 bases). The sample taken for sequencing was peripheral blood. The TCR originated in a woman older than 75 with acute or convalescent COVID-19. DNA for the CDR3: TGTGCCAGCAGCATCCACAGGGACACTGAGCAGTTCTTC. It specifies CASSIHRDTEQFF.